The source of this T cell receptor beta chain is a study of T cells in Graves' hyperthyroidism and ophthalmopathy. This clonotype occurred many times. The CDR3 totals 15 residues. V lost 5 bases to trimming and J lost 8 bases; unmatched junction nucleotides: 9. Looked up from germline, CDR1 is MDHEN and CDR2 is SYDVKM. Amplification of TCR beta CDR3 regions used RNA as the template. The TCR CDR3 first-round RT-PCR relied on the HTBI primer set. TCRdb re-called the multiplex PCR reads with MiXCR, one entry per CDR3 protein. The sample lists about half a million distinct CDR3 sequences, about 16% seen once, with about 29% in the top ten.

The clonotype originates from a young woman with Graves' ophthalmopathy. The sample consisted of blood. This chain connects TRBV28 to TRBJ1-4, with 9 bases matching TRBD1. CDR3 protein: CASSPGGQGDEKLFF. The CDR3 region has the DNA TGTGCCAGCAGTCCGGGGGGACAGGGTGACGAAAAACTGTTTTTT.